This T cell receptor beta chain was retrieved from a study of blood T cell repertoires in COVID-19. Produced via immunoSEQ multiplex PCR; TCRdb's table is partial and in-frame only. Here the sample spans over 110,000 clones, approximately 84% being singletons. The study recruited people aged about 18 to 89 years across around 23 US areas. This sequence was found in a man aged 50 to 60 in a cohort exposed to, infected with or recovered from COVID-19 (not recorded which). Sequencing used PBMCs or T cells enriched from blood (not recorded which).

The CDR3 DNA follows: TGTGCCAGCTGGTTATCAGGGGGGAACACCGGGGAGCTGTTTTTT. Its translation is CASWLSGGNTGELFF. The chain joins TRBV27 to TRBJ2-2; the match to TRBD1 covers 7 bases. The length of the CDR3 is 15 residues. Trimming cost V 8 bases and J 1 base; bases outside gene matches: 7. The germline CDR1 and CDR2 sequences are MNHEY and SMNVEV (reference sequence).